This T cell receptor (beta chain) was recovered during a study of breast tumors, draining lymph nodes, adjacent tissues. The CDR3 sequence is 14 residues long. Losses at the gene ends were 4 bases for V and 4 bases for J; bases not matched to a gene: 3. In germline, CDR1 is SEHNR, CDR2 FQNEAQ (reference sequence). MiXCR, run by TCRdb on the multiplex PCR reads, gives a single entry per CDR3 protein. This sample has 25,000 or so distinct CDR3 sequences; almost 70% occur once, and the top ten carry under 25%. General study points: Tumor and nontumor repertoires were significantly more similar in luminal-like than in basal-like breast cancer. The data were judged consistent with most tumor T cells coming from lymph node and expanding in tumor. Tumor T cell lymph node origin was a supported hypothesis, not proven. Tumors had less TCR diversity than lymph nodes, more than nontumor tissue.

On this clonotype: The antigen remains unidentified.

The rearrangement links TRBV7-9 to TRBJ1-4, with 7 bases matching TRBD1. The sequence was collected from a female donor with breast cancer. Some clones in this sample may be carry-over from other donors' samples. The specimen was tumor-adjacent breast tissue. The CDR3 nucleotides are TGTGCCAGCAGCTGGGACAGCTTTAATGAAAAACTGTTTTTT. Translating it yields CASSWDSFNEKLFF. Based on the CDR3 plus reference TRBV7-9 and TRBJ1-4, the full variable domain is DTGVSQNPRHKITKRGQNVTFRCDPISEHNRLYWYRQTLGQGPEFLTYFQNEAQLEKSRLLSDRFSAERPKGSFSTLEIQRTEQGDSAMYLCASSWDSFNEKLFFGSGTQLSVL.